Listed here are 19 T cell receptor beta chains from one sample, sequenced in a study of blood T cells in healthy people across ages. Then a second PCR, running about 6 to 12 cycles, was carried out with a sample-barcoded 5' primer and a J-beta primer mix. TCRdb re-analysed the 5' RACE reads in MiXCR, keeping a single row per CDR3 protein. The repertoire holds roughly 1,800,000 distinct CDR3 sequences, with just under 50% as singletons. The source material was blood. The receptors were gathered from a middle-aged woman in good health.

This chain connects TRBV24-1 to TRBJ1-1; D might be TRBD1 (5 bases). The CDR3 spans 12 residues. V gave up 5 bases and J gave up 7 bases, with 10 bases separating them. In germline, CDR1 is KGHDR, CDR2 SFDVKD. This chain's CDR3 is CATSGGKSEAFF. CDR3 nucleotide sequence: TGTGCCACCAGTGGGGGGAAGAGTGAAGCTTTCTTT.

The V gene is TRBV6-5, the J gene TRBJ1-2; D call uncertain. CDR3 length: 9 amino acids. Per the germline V gene, CDR1 is MNHEY and CDR2 is SVGAGI. Trimming removed 11 bases at V and 7 bases at J, with 8 bases between. The CDR3 loop reads CALSAGYTF. In DNA, the CDR3 is TGTGCCCTGAGTGCTGGCTACACCTTC.

This clonotype was observed once. The chain carries TRBV5-6 and TRBJ2-1, with TRBD2 identical over 8 bases. The CDR3 covers 16 residues. Germline-derived CDR1 and CDR2 are SGHDT and YYEEEE. Trimming took 3 bases from V and 7 from J; bases not matched to a gene: 12. The CDR3 spells CASSSPGPGLVNEQFF. The CDR3 region has the DNA TGTGCCAGCAGCTCCCCTGGACCGGGACTAGTTAATGAGCAGTTCTTC.

The V and J genes are TRBV7-9 and TRBJ1-1; D is unresolved. This CDR3 has 13 amino acids. Trimming took off 5 bases at V and 6 bases at J, with 13 bases between the two ends. CDR1 SEHNR and CDR2 FQNEAQ come from the germline V gene (reference sequence). DNA of the CDR3: TGTGCCAGCAGCAAGGGCCCGGTGGCTGAAGCTTTCTTT. It specifies CASSKGPVAEAFF.

This clonotype was counted between two and nine times. This chain joins TRBV6-2 or TRBV6-3 and TRBJ2-5, with 8 bases aligning to TRBD2. Trimming at V came to 5 bases and at J to 4 bases, leaving 6 bases not matched to a gene. Germline V gives CDR1 MNHEY, CDR2 SVGEGT. The CDR3 loop spans 14 amino acids. The CDR3 is CASSRPGLAETQYF. CDR3 bases: TGTGCCAGCAGTCGACCTGGACTAGCAGAGACCCAGTACTTC.

The genes are TRBV7-2 and TRBJ2-5; 7 positions match TRBD2. Germline loops: CDR1 SGHTA, CDR2 FQGNSA. J gave up 3 bases and V 3 bases, and 4 bases lay outside the gene matches. There are 14 residues in the CDR3. Here the CDR3 DNA reads TGTGCCAGCAGCTTTTGGCTAGCGGAAGAGACCCAGTACTTC. It yields the protein CASSFWLAEETQYF.

This clonotype occurred a few times. The chain uses TRBV7-2 and TRBJ2-5; D is unresolved. Per the germline V gene, CDR1 is SGHTA and CDR2 is FQGNSA. The V and J ends lost 5 bases and 9 bases respectively, with 19 bases between them. This CDR3 has 14 residues. The CDR3 nucleotides are TGTGCCAGCAGCGCGTCCTTAGCCGGAGATGCCCAGTACTTC. Protein sequence: CASSASLAGDAQYF.

This chain links TRBV27 with TRBJ1-1; unclear D gene. Trimming cost V 7 bases and J 0 bases, with 15 bases left between them. In germline, CDR1 is MNHEY, CDR2 SMNVEV (reference sequence). The CDR3 has 15 residues. In DNA form, the CDR3 reads TGTGCCAGCATTCCTCTTAACCGGGTGAACACTGAAGCTTTCTTT. The encoded protein is CASIPLNRVNTEAFF.

The V call is TRBV28, the J call TRBJ2-7; D is perhaps TRBD2 (5 bases). Trimming removed 2 bases at V and 3 bases at J, with 11 bases between. The CDR3 consists of 14 residues. Germline CDR1 MDHEN, CDR2 SYDVKM. The CDR3 loop is CASSLLRTVYEQYF. DNA for the CDR3: TGTGCCAGCAGTTTACTCCGGACTGTCTACGAGCAGTACTTC.

This chain connects TRBV4-3 to TRBJ2-1; 11 bases align to TRBD1. Germline lookup yields CDR1 LGHNA and CDR2 YSLEER. This CDR3 region has 13 residues. Trimming cost V 4 bases and J 10 bases; bases outside gene matches: 3. The CDR3 reads CASSPGQGGEQFF. In nucleotides, the CDR3 is TGCGCCAGCAGCCCGGGACAGGGGGGCGAGCAGTTCTTC.

V is TRBV20-1 and J is TRBJ2-1; 9 positions agree with TRBD2. In germline, CDR1 is DFQATT, CDR2 SNEGSKA (reference sequence). The J segment lost 4 bases and the V segment lost 3 bases, leaving 7 bases of the junction unmatched. This CDR3 region has 15 residues. The CDR3 here is CSASRGGASYNEQFF. The CDR3, as DNA: TGCAGTGCTAGTCGCGGGGGGGCCAGTTACAATGAGCAGTTCTTC.

J is TRBJ2-7 and V is TRBV11-2, with a tentative D call TRBD1 (6 bases). The J call may be wrong; the DNA end is better matched by TRBJ2-5. The CDR3 length is 15 residues. Germline V gives CDR1 SGHAT, CDR2 FQNNGV. As DNA, the CDR3 is TGTGCCAGCAGCTTATGGCAGGGGAGAGGAGAGACCCAGTACTTC. Its translation is CASSLWQGRGETQYF.

This chain links TRBV28 with TRBJ2-5, with 9 bases aligning to TRBD2. The CDR3 consists of 15 residues. Trimming removed 9 bases from V and 4 bases from J; junction bases left unmatched: 12. Germline V gene sequence: CDR1 MDHEN, CDR2 SYDVKM. The CDR3 region is CARSRVSGGRETQYF. In DNA, the CDR3 is TGTGCCAGAAGTCGAGTTAGCGGGGGTAGAGAGACCCAGTACTTC.

This chain uses TRBV7-2 with TRBJ1-2, with D perhaps matching TRBD1 (5 bases). From germline, CDR1 is SGHTA and CDR2 FQGNSA. Trimming shortened V by 1 base and J by 3 bases, and 12 bases separated the two germline ends. The CDR3 consists of 15 residues. CDR3 nucleotide sequence: TGTGCCAGCAGCTTAGTGTATCGCAGGGACTATGGCTACACCTTC. Translation: CASSLVYRRDYGYTF.

The rearrangement joins TRBV5-1 to TRBJ2-3; 7 bases map to TRBD1. The J segment lost 4 bases and the V segment lost 4 bases, leaving 9 bases of the junction unmatched. CDR1 and CDR2 from the germline V gene are SGHRS and YFSETQ. The CDR3 loop spans 15 amino acids. The CDR3 reads CASSTGQTKSDTQYF. Written as DNA, the CDR3 is TGCGCCAGCAGCACGGGACAGACAAAGTCAGATACGCAGTATTTT.

The chain employs TRBV7-9 and TRBJ1-2; 9 nucleotides agree with TRBD1. Germline V CDR1 and CDR2: SEHNR, FQNEAQ (reference sequence). Germline trimming cut 6 bases from V and 4 bases from J; bases unmatched to any gene: 12. This CDR3 has 16 residues. In DNA, the CDR3 is TGTGCCAGCAGTCAACAAGGCGGGACAGGGACCTATGGCTACACCTTC. The encoded protein is CASSQQGGTGTYGYTF.

The chain carries TRBV12-3 or TRBV12-4 and TRBJ1-2, with D unresolved. The CDR3 has 15 amino acids. Trimming removed 3 bases at V and 0 bases at J, with 11 bases between. CDR3: CASSLEKGTNYGYTF. The CDR3 coding sequence is TGTGCCAGCAGTTTGGAAAAGGGCACTAACTATGGCTACACCTTC.

The CDR3 DNA follows: TGTGCCAGCAGCCGAGATAACATTCAGTACTTC. Its protein product is CASSRDNIQYF. The chain couples TRBV4-2 to TRBJ2-4, with no clear D. Germline CDR1 LGHNA, CDR2 YNFKEQ. The CDR3 extends over 11 amino acids. The V gene lost 4 bases and the J gene lost 7 bases, with 5 bases spanning the gap.

The table lists this clonotype with a few counts. The V and J genes are TRBV29-1 and TRBJ2-5; 12 nucleotides align to TRBD2. Trimming removed 3 bases from V and 0 bases from J; junction bases left unmatched: 11. The CDR3 spans 18 residues. The germline gives CDR1 SQVTM, CDR2 ANQGSEA. The CDR3 loop reads CSVEETSGGWGYQETQYF. CDR3 DNA: TGCAGCGTTGAGGAGACTAGCGGGGGCTGGGGGTACCAAGAGACCCAGTACTTC.